A single sample is the source of the 17 T cell receptor beta chains below, sequenced in a study of blood T cell repertoires in COVID-19. Measured with immunoSEQ multiplex PCR; TCRdb has only the in-frame clones, and not every one. The sample lists 200,000 to 250,000 clones; around 87% were seen once. The sample was peripheral blood. The source is a man between 60 and 75 years old who had recovered from COVID-19.

The chain links TRBV6-2 or TRBV6-3 to TRBJ1-2; D remains ambiguous. This CDR3 has 14 residues. The V end lost 2 bases, the J end lost 2 bases, and 9 bases lay between the germline ends. Germline CDR1 reads MNHEY; CDR2 reads SVGEGT. CDR3 in amino acids: CASSYTGWNYGYTF. CDR3 bases: TGTGCCAGCAGTTACACGGGTTGGAACTATGGCTACACCTTC.

The chain has TRBV30 and TRBJ1-1; TRBD1 might be the D (5 bases). CDR3 length: 13 amino acids. Trimming stripped 1 base from V and 6 bases from J, with 12 bases between. Germline V gene lookup returns CDR1 GTSNPN and CDR2 SVGIG (reference sequence). Here the CDR3 reads CAWSAQGRAEAFF. CDR3 nucleotide sequence: TGTGCCTGGAGTGCGCAGGGCAGGGCTGAAGCTTTCTTT.

This clone was found a few times. This sequence joins TRBV3-1 (or the pseudogene TRBV3-2) and TRBJ2-5; 8 bases align to TRBD2. The CDR3 consists of 18 residues. V gave up 1 base and J gave up 0 bases; unmatched junction bases: 10. Germline CDR1 is LGHDT and CDR2 is YNNKEL (reference sequence). CDR3 loop: CASSQGRASGWDQETQYF. In DNA form, the CDR3 reads TGTGCCAGCAGCCAAGGTCGGGCTAGCGGGTGGGACCAAGAGACCCAGTACTTC.

The rearrangement uses TRBV2 and TRBJ1-1; weak D call: TRBD1 (6 bases). Germline V lookup: CDR1 SNHLY, CDR2 FYNNEI. Deletions cut 4 bases from V and 2 bases from J, with 11 bases between. There are 14 residues in the CDR3. This CDR3 reads CASSAVQGNTEAFF. The CDR3, as DNA: TGTGCCAGCAGTGCAGTACAGGGAAACACTGAAGCTTTCTTT.

This clone occurred a few times. Other DNA variants within this sample encode the same CDR3. The chain couples TRBV12-3 or TRBV12-4 to TRBJ1-1, with no clear D. The CDR3 is 11 amino acids. Trimming pared 7 bases from V and 4 bases from J, leaving 7 bases between. CDR3 sequence reads: CASNRGTEAFF. Written as DNA, the CDR3 is TGTGCCAGCAATAGAGGCACTGAAGCTTTCTTT.

The chain has TRBV28 and TRBJ2-6, with TRBD1 identical over 7 bases. J lost 2 bases, V lost 7 bases, and 5 bases had no gene match. Germline V lookup: CDR1 MDHEN, CDR2 SYDVKM. The CDR3 runs 15 residues. The CDR3 DNA sequence: TGTGCCAGCACCTCGACAGGGACTGGGGCCAACGTCCTGACTTTC. This codes for CASTSTGTGANVLTF.

CDR3 in DNA: TGTGCCAGCAGCGCACGGGGGGGGCCTCGGGTTGTACCTGGAAACACCATATATTTT. Protein product: CASSARGGPRVVPGNTIYF. The chain combines TRBV7-2 with TRBJ1-3; D is possibly TRBD1 (6 bases). The germline V gene has CDR1 SGHTA and CDR2 FQGNSA. The V end was cut by 5 bases, the J end by 2 bases, with 25 bases between. There are 19 residues in the CDR3.

The V and J genes are TRBV4-3 and TRBJ1-1; 7 bases fit TRBD1. The CDR3 sequence is 16 residues long. CDR1 LGHNA and CDR2 YSLEER come from the germline V gene. The J segment lost 2 bases and the V segment lost 2 bases, leaving 8 bases of the junction unmatched. CDR3 nucleotide sequence: TGCGCCAGCAGCCAAAAATGGCGGGACAGCAACACTGAAGCTTTCTTT. As protein: CASSQKWRDSNTEAFF.

The chain is built from TRBV5-1 and TRBJ1-1; 8 nucleotides align to TRBD1. The CDR3 extends over 16 amino acids. The ends lost 3 bases at V and 0 bases at J; junction bases unmatched: 7. In germline, CDR1 is SGHRS, CDR2 YFSETQ. This CDR3 is CASSYHHRGMNTEAFF. The DNA for the CDR3 is TGCGCCAGCAGCTACCACCACAGGGGGATGAACACTGAAGCTTTCTTT.

This clone was counted ten times or more. This chain connects TRBV6-5 to TRBJ2-1; 7 nucleotides agree with TRBD2. The V and J ends lost 0 bases and 0 bases, in that order; junction bases with no gene match: 2. Germline CDR1 and CDR2: MNHEY and SVGAGI. This CDR3 comprises 16 residues. The CDR3 DNA follows: TGTGCCAGCAGTTACTCGGGGGGGGGCTCCTACAATGAGCAGTTCTTC. This codes for CASSYSGGGSYNEQFF.

This clone was seen once. The CDR3 DNA is TGTGCCAGCTCACCAGGGGCGGGGCCCTACGAGCAGTACTTC. Amino acid sequence: CASSPGAGPYEQYF. The chain has TRBV18 and TRBJ2-7; the D gene is possibly TRBD2 (6 bases). Germline lookup yields CDR1 KGHSH and CDR2 LQKENI. V lost 2 bases and J lost 2, with 10 bases in between. CDR3 length: 14 amino acids.

The V gene is TRBV3-1 (or the pseudogene TRBV3-2), the J gene TRBJ2-5, with D perhaps TRBD1 (6 bases). Trimming shortened V by 7 bases and J by 1 base, and 10 bases separated the two germline ends. This CDR3 is 13 amino acids long. Germline loops: CDR1 LGHDT, CDR2 YNNKEL (reference sequence). CDR3 sequence (DNA): TGTGCCAGCAACCCACAGGGCCAAGAGACCCAGTACTTC. Translating gives CASNPQGQETQYF.

The V and J genes are TRBV5-4 and TRBJ2-3; TRBD2 aligns across 7 bases. The V and J ends lost 2 bases and 4 bases, in that order; junction bases with no gene match: 4. This CDR3 contains 14 residues. Germline values: CDR1 SGHNT, CDR2 YYREEE (reference sequence). The CDR3, as DNA: TGTGCCAGCAGCTTCCGGGACTACGCAGATACGCAGTATTTT. Translation: CASSFRDYADTQYF.

The chain employs TRBV27 and TRBJ1-5; D remains ambiguous. V was pared by 3 bases and J by 3 bases, with 9 bases between. CDR3 length: 14 residues. Germline V lookup: CDR1 MNHEY, CDR2 SMNVEV (reference sequence). The CDR3: CASSFGPYNQPQHF. The CDR3 nucleotides are TGTGCCAGCAGTTTTGGGCCCTACAATCAGCCCCAGCATTTT.

The chain couples TRBV3-1 (or the pseudogene TRBV3-2) to TRBJ1-3; 8 bases fit TRBD1. V gave up 1 base and J gave up 4 bases; unmatched junction bases: 6. In germline, CDR1 is LGHDT, CDR2 YNNKEL (reference sequence). The CDR3 is made up of 16 amino acids. In DNA, the CDR3 is TGTGCCAGCAGCCAAGGGCAGGGGGCAGGAGGAAACACCATATATTTT. It codes for CASSQGQGAGGNTIYF.

For the CDR3, the DNA is TGTGCCAGCAGTTACTCGGTACGGGAGCAGATCGGGGAGCTGTTTTTT. It translates to CASSYSVREQIGELFF. V and J are TRBV6-5 and TRBJ2-2; perhaps TRBD2 as D (6 bases). Trimming left V 0 bases short and J 7 bases short, with 15 bases between. Germline V gene sequence: CDR1 MNHEY, CDR2 SVGAGI. CDR3 length equals 16 residues.

CDR3 in DNA: TGTGCCAGCAGCCTCCGGAGAAACACTGAAGCTTTCTTT. Translated: CASSLRRNTEAFF. The rearrangement links TRBV11-2 to TRBJ1-1, with D unclear. The V end lost 5 bases, the J end lost 2 bases, and 9 bases lay between the germline ends. This CDR3 spans 13 amino acids. In germline, CDR1 is SGHAT, CDR2 FQNNGV.